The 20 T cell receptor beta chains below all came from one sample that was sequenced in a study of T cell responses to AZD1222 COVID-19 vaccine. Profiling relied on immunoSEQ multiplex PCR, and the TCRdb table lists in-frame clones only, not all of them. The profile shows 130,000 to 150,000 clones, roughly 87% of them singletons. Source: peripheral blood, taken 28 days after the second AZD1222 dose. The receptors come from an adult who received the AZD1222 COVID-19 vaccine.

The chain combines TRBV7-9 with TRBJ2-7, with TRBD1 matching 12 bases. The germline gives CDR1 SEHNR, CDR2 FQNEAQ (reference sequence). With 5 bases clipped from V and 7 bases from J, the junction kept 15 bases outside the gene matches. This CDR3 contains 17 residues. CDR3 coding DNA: TGTGCCAGCAGCCTGGGTCGCCCGGGACAGGGGGCTGGGGAGCAGTACTTC. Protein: CASSLGRPGQGAGEQYF.

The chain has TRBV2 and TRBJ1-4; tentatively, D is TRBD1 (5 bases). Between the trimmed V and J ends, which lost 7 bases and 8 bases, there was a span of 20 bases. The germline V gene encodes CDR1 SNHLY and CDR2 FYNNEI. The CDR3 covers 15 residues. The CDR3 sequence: CASTGGEWVYEKLFF. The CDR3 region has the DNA TGTGCCAGCACCGGGGGGGAGTGGGTTTACGAAAAACTGTTTTTT.

The CDR3 DNA sequence: TGTGCCAGCAGTGAAGTGGGGACGGCATATCAGCCCCAGCATTTT. Its translation: CASSEVGTAYQPQHF. This sequence joins TRBV6-1 and TRBJ1-5; perhaps TRBD1 as D (5 bases). The germline V and J ends were trimmed by 1 base and 5 bases, with 12 bases remaining between them. The CDR3 is 15 amino acids. CDR1 MNHNS and CDR2 SASEGT come from the germline V gene.

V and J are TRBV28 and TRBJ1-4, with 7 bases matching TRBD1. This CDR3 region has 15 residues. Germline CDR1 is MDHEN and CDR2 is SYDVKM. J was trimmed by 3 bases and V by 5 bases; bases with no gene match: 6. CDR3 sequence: CASSEHRGANEKLFF. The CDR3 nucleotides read TGTGCCAGCAGTGAGCACAGGGGTGCTAATGAAAAACTGTTTTTT. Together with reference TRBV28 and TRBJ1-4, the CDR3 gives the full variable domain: DVKVTQSSRYLVKRTGEKVFLECVQDMDHENMFWYRQDPGLGLRLIYFSYDVKMKEKGDIPEGYSVSREKKERFSLILESASTNQTSMYLCASSEHRGANEKLFFGSGTQLSVL.

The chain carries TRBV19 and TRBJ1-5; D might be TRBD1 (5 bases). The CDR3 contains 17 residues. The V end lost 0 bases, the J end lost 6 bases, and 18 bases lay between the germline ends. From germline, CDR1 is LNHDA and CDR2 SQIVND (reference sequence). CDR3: CASSIDAPQGLFQPQHF. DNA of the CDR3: TGTGCCAGTAGTATAGATGCACCGCAGGGCCTCTTTCAGCCCCAGCATTTT.

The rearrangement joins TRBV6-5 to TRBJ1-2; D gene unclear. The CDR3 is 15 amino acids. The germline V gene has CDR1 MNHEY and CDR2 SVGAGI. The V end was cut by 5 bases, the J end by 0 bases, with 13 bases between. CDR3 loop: CASSPWTDSNYGYTF. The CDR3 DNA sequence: TGTGCCAGCAGTCCTTGGACGGACTCTAACTATGGCTACACCTTC.

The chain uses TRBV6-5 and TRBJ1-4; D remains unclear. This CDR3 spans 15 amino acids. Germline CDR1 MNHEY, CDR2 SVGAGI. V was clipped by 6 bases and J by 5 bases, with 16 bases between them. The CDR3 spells CASSYGPGGNEKLFF. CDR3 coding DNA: TGTGCCAGCAGCTACGGTCCCGGAGGCAATGAAAAACTGTTTTTT.

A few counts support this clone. The DNA of the CDR3 is TGCGCCAGCAGCCCCTCCGCGACAGGGGAAACCTACGAGCAGTACTTC. Residues: CASSPSATGETYEQYF. The chain links TRBV4-3 to TRBJ2-7; 8 bases match TRBD1. Germline V lookup: CDR1 LGHNA, CDR2 YSLEER. The CDR3 has 16 residues. Trimming removed 4 bases from V and 2 bases from J; junction bases left unmatched: 10.

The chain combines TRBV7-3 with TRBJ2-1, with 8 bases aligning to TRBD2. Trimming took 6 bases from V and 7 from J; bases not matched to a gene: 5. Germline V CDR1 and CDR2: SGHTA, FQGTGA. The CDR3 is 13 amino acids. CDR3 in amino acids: CASSSGTRNEQFF. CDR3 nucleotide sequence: TGTGCCAGCAGTTCCGGGACTAGAAATGAGCAGTTCTTC.

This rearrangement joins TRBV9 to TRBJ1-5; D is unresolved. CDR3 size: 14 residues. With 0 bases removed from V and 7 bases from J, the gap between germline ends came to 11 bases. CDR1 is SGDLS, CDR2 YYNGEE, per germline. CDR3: CASSVAAGPQPQHF. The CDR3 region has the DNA TGTGCCAGCAGCGTAGCGGCAGGCCCACAGCCCCAGCATTTT.

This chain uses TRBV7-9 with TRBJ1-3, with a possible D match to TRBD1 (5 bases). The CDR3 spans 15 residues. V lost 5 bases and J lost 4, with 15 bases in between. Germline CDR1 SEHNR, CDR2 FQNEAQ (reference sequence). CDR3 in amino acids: CASSPSRDSGNTIYF. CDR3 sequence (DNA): TGTGCCAGCAGCCCTAGCCGGGACTCAGGAAACACCATATATTTT.

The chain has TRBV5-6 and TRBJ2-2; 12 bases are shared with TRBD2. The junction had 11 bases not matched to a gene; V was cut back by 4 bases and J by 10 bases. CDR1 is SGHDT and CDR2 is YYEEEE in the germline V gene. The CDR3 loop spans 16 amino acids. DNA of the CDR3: TGTGCCAGCAGCGGGCAGACTAGCGGGAGAGCCGTGGAGCTGTTTTTT. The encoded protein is CASSGQTSGRAVELFF.

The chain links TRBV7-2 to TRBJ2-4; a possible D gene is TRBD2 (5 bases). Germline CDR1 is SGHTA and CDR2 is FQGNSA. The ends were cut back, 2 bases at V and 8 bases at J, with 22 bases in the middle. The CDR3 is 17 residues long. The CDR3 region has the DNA TGTGCCAGCAGCTTAACTCCTCAGTCGGTAGCGACCCACATTCAGTACTTC. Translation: CASSLTPQSVATHIQYF.

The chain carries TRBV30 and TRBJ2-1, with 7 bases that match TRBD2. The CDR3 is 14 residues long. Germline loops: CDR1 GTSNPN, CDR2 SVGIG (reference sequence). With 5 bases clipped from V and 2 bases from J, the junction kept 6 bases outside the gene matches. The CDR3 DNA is TGTGCCTGGGGGGGACTACTCACCTACAATGAGCAGTTCTTC. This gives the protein CAWGGLLTYNEQFF.

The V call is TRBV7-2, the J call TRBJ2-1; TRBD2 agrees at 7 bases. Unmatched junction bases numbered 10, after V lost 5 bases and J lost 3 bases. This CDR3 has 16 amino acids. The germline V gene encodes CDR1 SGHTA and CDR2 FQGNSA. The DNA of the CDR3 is TGTGCCAGCAGCCCCAGCGGGACGCTCGGCTACAATGAGCAGTTCTTC. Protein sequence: CASSPSGTLGYNEQFF.

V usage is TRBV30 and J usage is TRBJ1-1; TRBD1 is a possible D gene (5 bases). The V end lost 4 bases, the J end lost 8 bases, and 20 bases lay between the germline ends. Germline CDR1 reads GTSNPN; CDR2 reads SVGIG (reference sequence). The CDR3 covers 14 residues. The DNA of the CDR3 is TGTGCCTGGACTCAGGGCAGCGCCGGAGGAGAAGCTTTCTTT. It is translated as CAWTQGSAGGEAFF.

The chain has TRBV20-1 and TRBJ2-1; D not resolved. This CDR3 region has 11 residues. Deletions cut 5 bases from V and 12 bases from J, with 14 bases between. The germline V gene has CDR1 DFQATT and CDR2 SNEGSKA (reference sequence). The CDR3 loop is CSAGNGSGQFF. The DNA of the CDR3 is TGCAGTGCTGGGAATGGTTCGGGGCAGTTCTTC.

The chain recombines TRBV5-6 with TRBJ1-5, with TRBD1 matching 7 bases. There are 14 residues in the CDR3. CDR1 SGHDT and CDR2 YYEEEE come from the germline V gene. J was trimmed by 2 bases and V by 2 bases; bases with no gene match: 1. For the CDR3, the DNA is TGTGCCAGCAGCTTTACAGGGGGCAATCAGCCCCAGCATTTT. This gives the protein CASSFTGGNQPQHF. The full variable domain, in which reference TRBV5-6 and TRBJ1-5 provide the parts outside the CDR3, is DAGVTQSPTHLIKTRGQQVTLRCSPKSGHDTVSWYQQALGQGPQFIFQYYEEEERQRGNFPDRFSGHQFPNYSSELNVNALLLGDSALYLCASSFTGGNQPQHFGDGTRLSIL.

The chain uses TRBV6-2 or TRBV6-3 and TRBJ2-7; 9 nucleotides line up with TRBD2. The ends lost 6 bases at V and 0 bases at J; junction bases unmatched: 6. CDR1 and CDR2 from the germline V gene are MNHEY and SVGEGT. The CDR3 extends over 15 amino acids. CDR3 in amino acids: CASSYGTSLSYEQYF. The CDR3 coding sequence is TGTGCCAGCAGCTATGGGACTAGCCTCTCCTACGAGCAGTACTTC.

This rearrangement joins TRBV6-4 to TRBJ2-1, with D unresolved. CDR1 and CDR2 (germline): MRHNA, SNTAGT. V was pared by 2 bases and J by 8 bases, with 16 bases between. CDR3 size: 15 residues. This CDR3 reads CASSDDKTSVDEQFF. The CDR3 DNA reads TGTGCCAGCAGTGACGATAAGACCAGTGTTGATGAGCAGTTCTTC.